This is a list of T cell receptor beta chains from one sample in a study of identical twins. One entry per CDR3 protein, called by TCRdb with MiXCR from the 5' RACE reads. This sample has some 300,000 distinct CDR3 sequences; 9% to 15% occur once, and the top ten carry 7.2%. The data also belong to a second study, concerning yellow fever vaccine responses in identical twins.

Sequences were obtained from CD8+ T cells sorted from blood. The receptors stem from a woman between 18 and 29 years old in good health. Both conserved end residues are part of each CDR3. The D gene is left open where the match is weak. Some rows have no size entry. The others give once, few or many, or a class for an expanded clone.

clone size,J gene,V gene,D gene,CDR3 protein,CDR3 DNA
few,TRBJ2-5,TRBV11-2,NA,CASSSWTIQETQYF,TGTGCCAGCAGCTCCTGGACCATACAAGAGACCCAGTACTTC
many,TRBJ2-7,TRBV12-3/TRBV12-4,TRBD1,CASSSTGTYEQYF,TGTGCCAGCAGCTCGACAGGGACCTACGAGCAGTACTTC
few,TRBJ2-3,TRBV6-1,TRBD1,CASSVGTGPDTQYF,TGTGCCAGCAGTGTCGGGACAGGCCCAGATACGCAGTATTTT
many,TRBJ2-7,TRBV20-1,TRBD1,CSAYPGQGAEYEQYF,TGCAGTGCTTACCCGGGACAGGGGGCGGAATACGAGCAGTACTTC
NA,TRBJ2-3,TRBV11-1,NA,CASSSIWGLESGADTQYF,TGTGCCAGCAGCTCTATTTGGGGACTCGAGTCTGGCGCAGATACGCAGTATTTT
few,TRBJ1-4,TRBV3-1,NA,CASSQGEKLFF,TGTGCCAGCAGCCAAGGTGAAAAACTGTTTTTT
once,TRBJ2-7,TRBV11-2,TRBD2,CASSNFGAAGIVLGEQYF,TGTGCCAGCAGCAATTTCGGGGCAGCGGGAATCGTGCTCGGCGAGCAGTACTTC
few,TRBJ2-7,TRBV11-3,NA,CASSLVNPYTGTADKVAYEQYF,TGTGCCAGCAGCTTAGTGAACCCTTATACCGGGACGGCAGACAAGGTCGCTTACGAGCAGTACTTC
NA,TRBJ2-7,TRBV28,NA,CASSFARVLGEQYF,TGTGCCAGCAGTTTTGCCCGGGTCCTGGGAGAGCAGTACTTC
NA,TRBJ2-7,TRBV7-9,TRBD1,CASTTGGYEQYF,TGTGCCAGCACGACAGGGGGCTACGAGCAGTACTTC
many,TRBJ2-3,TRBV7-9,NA,CASSPPWTDTQYF,TGTGCCAGCAGCCCGCCGTGGACAGATACGCAGTATTTT
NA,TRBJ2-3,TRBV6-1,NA,CASRGTSYTDTQYF,TGTGCCAGCAGGGGGACATCTTACACAGATACGCAGTATTTT
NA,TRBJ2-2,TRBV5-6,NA,CASMVGHYANTGELFF,TGTGCCAGCATGGTCGGACACTATGCGAACACCGGGGAGCTGTTTTTT
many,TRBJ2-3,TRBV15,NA,CATSRDPSGTDTQYF,TGTGCCACCAGCAGAGATCCCAGCGGCACAGATACGCAGTATTTT
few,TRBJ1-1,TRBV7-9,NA,CASSSPITEMNTEAFF,TGTGCCAGCAGCTCCCCGATAACAGAGATGAACACTGAAGCTTTCTTT
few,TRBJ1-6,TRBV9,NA,CASSPGGDSPLHF,TGTGCCAGCAGCCCGGGGGGGGATTCACCCCTCCACTTT
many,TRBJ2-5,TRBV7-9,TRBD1,CASSPPHRGWETQYF,TGTGCCAGCAGCCCGCCCCACAGGGGATGGGAGACCCAGTACTTC
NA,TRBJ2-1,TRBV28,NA,CASSLWGRGSSYNEQFF,TGTGCCAGCAGTTTATGGGGTCGCGGAAGCTCCTACAATGAGCAGTTCTTC
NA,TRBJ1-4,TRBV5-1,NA,CASSFNNEKLFF,TGCGCCAGCAGCTTCAATAATGAAAAACTGTTTTTT
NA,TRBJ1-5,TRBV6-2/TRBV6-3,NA,CASSFEGSSNQPQHF,TGTGCCAGCAGTTTTGAGGGATCTAGCAATCAGCCCCAGCATTTT
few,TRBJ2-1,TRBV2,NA,CASSDGIGPNEQFF,TGTGCCAGCAGTGATGGAATAGGTCCCAATGAGCAGTTCTTC
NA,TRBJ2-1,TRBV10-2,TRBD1,CASSDRGLYNEQFF,TGCGCCAGCAGTGACAGGGGGCTTTACAATGAGCAGTTCTTC
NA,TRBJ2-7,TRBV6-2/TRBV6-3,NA,CASAADPYEQYF,TGTGCCAGCGCCGCGGACCCCTACGAGCAGTACTTC
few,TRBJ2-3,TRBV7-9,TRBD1,CASSLRGGEEYF,TGTGCCAGCAGCTTAAGAGGGGGCGAGGAGTATTTT
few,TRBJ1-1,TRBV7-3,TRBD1,CASSLYGTGGTEAFF,TGTGCCAGCAGCTTATACGGGACAGGGGGCACTGAAGCTTTCTTT
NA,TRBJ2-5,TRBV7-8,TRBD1,CASSLVNRGQYQETQYF,TGTGCCAGCAGCTTAGTTAACAGGGGACAATACCAAGAGACCCAGTACTTC
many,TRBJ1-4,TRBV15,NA,CATSRDTENEKLFF,TGTGCCACCAGCAGAGACACAGAAAATGAAAAACTGTTTTTT
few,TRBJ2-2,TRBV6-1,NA,CASTPTDSYHRTGELFF,TGTGCCAGCACCCCGACCGACTCATACCACCGCACCGGGGAGCTGTTTTTT
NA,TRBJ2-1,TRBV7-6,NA,CASSTSDNFEQFF,TGTGCCAGCAGCACATCCGACAATTTTGAGCAGTTCTTC
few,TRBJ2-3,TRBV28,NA,CASSTEADTQYF,TGTGCCAGCAGCACGGAAGCAGATACGCAGTATTTT
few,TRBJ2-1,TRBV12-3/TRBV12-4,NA,CASSLRARNEQFF,TGTGCCAGCAGTTTAAGGGCCCGAAATGAGCAGTTCTTC
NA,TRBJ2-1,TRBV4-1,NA,CASSQHPEYNEQFF,TGCGCCAGCAGCCAACACCCAGAGTACAATGAGCAGTTCTTC
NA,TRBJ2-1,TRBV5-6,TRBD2,CASSLHPGGGNEQFF,TGTGCCAGCAGCTTGCACCCGGGGGGGGGCAATGAGCAGTTCTTC
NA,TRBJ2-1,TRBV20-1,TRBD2,CSARPLRLAGGFYEQFF,TGCAGTGCTAGACCCCTACGACTAGCGGGAGGGTTCTATGAGCAGTTCTTC
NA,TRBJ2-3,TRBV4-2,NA,CASSQESSVITDTQYF,TGTGCCAGCAGCCAAGAGTCTAGCGTAATCACAGATACGCAGTATTTT
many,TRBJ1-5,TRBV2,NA,CASSSGVSSNQPQHF,TGTGCCAGCAGTTCAGGGGTTTCGAGCAATCAGCCCCAGCATTTT
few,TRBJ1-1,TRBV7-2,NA,CASSFRDTDTEAFF,TGTGCCAGCAGCTTCCGGGACACCGACACTGAAGCTTTCTTT
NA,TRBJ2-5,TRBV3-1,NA,CASSQEMEETQYF,TGTGCCAGCAGCCAAGAAATGGAAGAGACCCAGTACTTC
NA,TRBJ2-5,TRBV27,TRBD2,CASSPSGNQETQYF,TGTGCCAGCAGTCCTAGCGGGAATCAAGAGACCCAGTACTTC
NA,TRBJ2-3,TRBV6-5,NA,CASSLAEHRVTDTQYF,TGTGCCAGCAGTTTAGCGGAACATAGGGTAACAGATACGCAGTATTTT
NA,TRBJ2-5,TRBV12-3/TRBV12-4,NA,CASSGTGETQYF,TGTGCCAGCAGTGGGACCGGGGAGACCCAGTACTTC
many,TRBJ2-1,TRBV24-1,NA,CATSESGWYNEQFF,TGTGCCACCAGTGAATCGGGGTGGTACAATGAGCAGTTCTTC
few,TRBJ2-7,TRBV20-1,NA,CSARGGTYEQYF,TGCAGTGCTAGAGGGGGCACCTACGAGCAGTACTTC
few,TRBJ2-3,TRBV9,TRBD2,CASSVGLAGRTDTQYF,TGTGCCAGCAGCGTAGGTCTAGCGGGACGCACAGATACGCAGTATTTT
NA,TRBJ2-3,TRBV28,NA,CASSLDSTTDTQYF,TGTGCCAGCAGTTTAGACAGTACCACAGATACGCAGTATTTT
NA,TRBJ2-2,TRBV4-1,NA,CASSQYHLGELFF,TGCGCCAGCAGCCAGTATCACCTCGGGGAGCTGTTTTTT
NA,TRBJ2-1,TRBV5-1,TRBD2,CASSLEGGRDSYNEQFF,TGCGCCAGCAGCTTGGAGGGCGGGAGGGATTCCTACAATGAGCAGTTCTTC
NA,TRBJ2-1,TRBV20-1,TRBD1,CSARDVKPGQGAYNEQFF,TGCAGTGCTAGAGATGTGAAACCGGGACAGGGAGCCTACAATGAGCAGTTCTTC
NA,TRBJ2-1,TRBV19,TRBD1,CASSIGTGRNYNEQFF,TGTGCCAGTAGTATAGGGACAGGAAGGAACTACAATGAGCAGTTCTTC
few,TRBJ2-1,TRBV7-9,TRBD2,CASSSGRALYNEQFF,TGTGCCAGCAGCAGCGGGAGGGCCCTCTACAATGAGCAGTTCTTC
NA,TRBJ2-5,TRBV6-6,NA,CASSYSVEETQYF,TGTGCCAGCAGTTACTCGGTGGAAGAGACCCAGTACTTC
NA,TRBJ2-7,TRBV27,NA,CASSSDGGYEQYF,TGTGCCAGCAGTTCAGACGGGGGTTACGAGCAGTACTTC
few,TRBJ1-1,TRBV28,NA,CASSPPGVRTEAFF,TGTGCCAGCAGTCCCCCTGGGGTTAGAACTGAAGCTTTCTTT
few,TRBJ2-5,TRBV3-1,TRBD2,CASSQDSTSGRETQYF,TGTGCCAGCAGCCAAGATTCCACTAGCGGTCGAGAGACCCAGTACTTC
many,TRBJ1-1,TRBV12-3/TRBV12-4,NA,CASSFGGPEAFF,TGTGCCAGCAGTTTCGGGGGGCCCGAAGCTTTCTTT
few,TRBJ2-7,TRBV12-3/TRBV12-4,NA,CASSVTRGFYEQYF,TGTGCCAGCAGCGTTACCCGGGGATTCTACGAGCAGTACTTC
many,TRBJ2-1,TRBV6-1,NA,CASTEFGDRLYNEQFF,TGTGCCAGCACCGAGTTTGGGGACCGACTCTACAATGAGCAGTTCTTC
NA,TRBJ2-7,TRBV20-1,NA,CSARGYGREPIYEQYF,TGCAGTGCTAGGGGGTACGGAAGAGAACCTATTTACGAGCAGTACTTC
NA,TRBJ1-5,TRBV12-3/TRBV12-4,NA,CASSPSGGPQHF,TGTGCCAGCAGCCCTAGTGGGGGGCCCCAGCATTTT
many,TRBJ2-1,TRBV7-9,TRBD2,CASSLGAGGLNEQFF,TGTGCCAGCAGCTTAGGTGCCGGGGGGTTGAATGAGCAGTTCTTC